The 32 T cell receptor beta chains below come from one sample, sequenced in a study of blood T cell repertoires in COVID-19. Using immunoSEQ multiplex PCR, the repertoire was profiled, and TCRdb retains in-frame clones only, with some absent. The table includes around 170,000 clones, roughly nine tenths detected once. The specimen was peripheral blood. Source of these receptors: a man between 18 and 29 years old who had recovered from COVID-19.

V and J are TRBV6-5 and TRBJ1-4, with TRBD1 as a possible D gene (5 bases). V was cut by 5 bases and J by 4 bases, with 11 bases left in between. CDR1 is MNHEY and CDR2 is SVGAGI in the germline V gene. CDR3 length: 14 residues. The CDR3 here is CASSQTVDNEKLFF. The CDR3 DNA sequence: TGTGCCAGCAGTCAGACAGTCGATAATGAAAAACTGTTTTTT.

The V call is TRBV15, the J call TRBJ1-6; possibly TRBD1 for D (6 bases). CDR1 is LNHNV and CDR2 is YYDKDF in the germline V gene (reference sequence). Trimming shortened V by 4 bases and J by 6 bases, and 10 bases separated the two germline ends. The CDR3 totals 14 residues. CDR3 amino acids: CATSNRDTNSPLHF. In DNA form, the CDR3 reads TGTGCCACCAGCAACCGGGACACTAATTCACCCCTCCACTTT. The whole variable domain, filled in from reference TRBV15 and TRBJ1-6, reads DAMVIQNPRYQVTQFGKPVTLSCSQTLNHNVMYWYQQKSSQAPKLLFHYYDKDFNNEADTPDNFQSRRPNTSFCFLDIRSPGLGDTAMYLCATSNRDTNSPLHFGNGTRLTVT.

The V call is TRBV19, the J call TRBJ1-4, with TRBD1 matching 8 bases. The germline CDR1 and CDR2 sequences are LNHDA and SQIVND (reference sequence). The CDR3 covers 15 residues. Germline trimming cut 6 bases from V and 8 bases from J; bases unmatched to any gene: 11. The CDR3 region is CASSLQGAKPEKLFF. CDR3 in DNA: TGTGCCAGTAGCCTTCAGGGGGCTAAACCAGAAAAACTGTTTTTT.

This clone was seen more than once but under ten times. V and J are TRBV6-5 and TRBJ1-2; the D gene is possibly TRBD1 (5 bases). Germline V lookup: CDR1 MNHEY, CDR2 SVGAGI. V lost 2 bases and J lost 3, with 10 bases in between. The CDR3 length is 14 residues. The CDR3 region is CASSYGGRDYGYTF. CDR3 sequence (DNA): TGTGCCAGCAGTTACGGGGGGAGGGACTATGGCTACACCTTC.

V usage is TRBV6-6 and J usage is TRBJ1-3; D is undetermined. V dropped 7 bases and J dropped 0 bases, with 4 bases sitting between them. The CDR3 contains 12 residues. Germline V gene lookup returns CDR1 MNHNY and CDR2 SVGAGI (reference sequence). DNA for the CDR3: TGTGCCAGCACTCTCTCTGGAAACACCATATATTTT. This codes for CASTLSGNTIYF.

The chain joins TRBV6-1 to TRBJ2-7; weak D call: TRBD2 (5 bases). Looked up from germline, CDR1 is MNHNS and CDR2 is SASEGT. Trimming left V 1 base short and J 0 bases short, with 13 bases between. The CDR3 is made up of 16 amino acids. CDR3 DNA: TGTGCCAGCAGTGAAGGGGTGGGAGACTCCTCCTACGAGCAGTACTTC. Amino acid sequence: CASSEGVGDSSYEQYF.

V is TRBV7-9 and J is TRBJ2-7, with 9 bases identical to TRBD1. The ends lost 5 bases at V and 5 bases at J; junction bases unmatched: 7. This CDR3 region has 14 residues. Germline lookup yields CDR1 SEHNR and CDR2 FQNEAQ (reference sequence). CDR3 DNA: TGTGCCAGCAGCAAACAGGGGGCTTTGAACGAGCAGTACTTC. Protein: CASSKQGALNEQYF.

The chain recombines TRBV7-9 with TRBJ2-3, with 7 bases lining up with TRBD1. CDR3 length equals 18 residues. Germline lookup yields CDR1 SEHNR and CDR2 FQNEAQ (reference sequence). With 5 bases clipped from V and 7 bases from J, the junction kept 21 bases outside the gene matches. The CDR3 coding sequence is TGTGCCAGCAGCCCCAAGGGACGACAGGGCCATTCCGGGAATACGCAGTATTTT. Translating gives CASSPKGRQGHSGNTQYF.

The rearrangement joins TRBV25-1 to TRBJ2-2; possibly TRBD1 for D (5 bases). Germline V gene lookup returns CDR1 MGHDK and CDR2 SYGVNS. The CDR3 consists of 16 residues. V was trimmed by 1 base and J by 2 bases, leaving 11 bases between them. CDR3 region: CASSELWQGNTGELFF. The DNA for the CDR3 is TGTGCCAGCAGTGAATTGTGGCAGGGTAACACCGGGGAGCTGTTTTTT.

DNA of the CDR3: TGTGCCAGTAATACGGGCCGGGACACGACCTACGAGCAGTACTTC. Translation: CASNTGRDTTYEQYF. This sequence joins TRBV6-6 and TRBJ2-7, with D perhaps matching TRBD1 (6 bases). The germline gives CDR1 MNHNY, CDR2 SVGAGI (reference sequence). V was clipped by 9 bases and J by 2 bases, with 20 bases between them. The CDR3 consists of 15 residues.

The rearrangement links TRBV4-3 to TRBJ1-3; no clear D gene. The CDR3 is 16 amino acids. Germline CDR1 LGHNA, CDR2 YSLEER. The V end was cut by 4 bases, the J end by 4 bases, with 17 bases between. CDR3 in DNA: TGCGCCAGCAGCCCCCAGACGGGAACGAAGGGAAACACCATATATTTT. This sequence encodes CASSPQTGTKGNTIYF.

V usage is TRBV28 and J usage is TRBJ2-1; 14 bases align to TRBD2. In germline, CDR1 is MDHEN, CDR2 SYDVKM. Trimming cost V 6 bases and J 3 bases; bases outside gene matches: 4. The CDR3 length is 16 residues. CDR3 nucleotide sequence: TGTGCCAGCAGCTGGACTAGCGGGAGGTTCTACAATGAGCAGTTCTTC. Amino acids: CASSWTSGRFYNEQFF.

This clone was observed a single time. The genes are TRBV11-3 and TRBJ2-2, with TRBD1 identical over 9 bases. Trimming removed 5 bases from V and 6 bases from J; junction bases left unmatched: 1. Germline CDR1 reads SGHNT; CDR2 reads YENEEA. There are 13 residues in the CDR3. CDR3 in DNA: TGTGCCAGCAGCCGGACAGGGGCCGGGGAGCTGTTTTTT. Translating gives CASSRTGAGELFF.

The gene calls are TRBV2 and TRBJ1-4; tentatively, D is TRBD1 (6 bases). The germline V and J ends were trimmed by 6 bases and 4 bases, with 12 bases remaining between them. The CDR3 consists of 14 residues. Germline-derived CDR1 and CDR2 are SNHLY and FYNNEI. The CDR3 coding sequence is TGTGCCAGCAGGACGACAGGCGTTAATGAAAAACTGTTTTTT. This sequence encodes CASRTTGVNEKLFF.

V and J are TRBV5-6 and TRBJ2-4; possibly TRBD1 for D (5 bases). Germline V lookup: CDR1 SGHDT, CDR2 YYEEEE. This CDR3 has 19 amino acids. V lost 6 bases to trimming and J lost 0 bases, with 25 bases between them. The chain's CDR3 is CASTRRPATVGLAKNIQYF. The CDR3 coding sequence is TGTGCCAGCACCCGCCGCCCAGCGACAGTCGGGTTAGCCAAAAACATTCAGTACTTC.

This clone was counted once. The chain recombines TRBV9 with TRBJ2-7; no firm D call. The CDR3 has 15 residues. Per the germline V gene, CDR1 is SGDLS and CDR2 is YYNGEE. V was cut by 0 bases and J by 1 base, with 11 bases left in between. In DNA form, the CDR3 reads TGTGCCAGCAGCGTAGGGTGGAGTTTGTCCTACGAGCAGTACTTC. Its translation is CASSVGWSLSYEQYF.

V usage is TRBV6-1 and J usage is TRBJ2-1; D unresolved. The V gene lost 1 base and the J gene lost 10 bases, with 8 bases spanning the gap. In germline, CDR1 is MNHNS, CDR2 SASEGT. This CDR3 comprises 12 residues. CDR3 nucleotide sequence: TGTGCCAGCAGTGAAGTCGTGGGCGAGCAGTTCTTC. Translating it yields CASSEVVGEQFF.

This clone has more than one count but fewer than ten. The CDR3 is CASSPSGVLRGYTF. The CDR3, as DNA: TGTGCCAGCAGTCCAAGCGGGGTCCTCCGCGGCTACACCTTC. The rearrangement links TRBV28 to TRBJ1-2; D is undetermined. Trimming stripped 5 bases from V and 8 bases from J, with 18 bases between. Germline V CDR1 and CDR2: MDHEN, SYDVKM. This CDR3 region has 14 residues.

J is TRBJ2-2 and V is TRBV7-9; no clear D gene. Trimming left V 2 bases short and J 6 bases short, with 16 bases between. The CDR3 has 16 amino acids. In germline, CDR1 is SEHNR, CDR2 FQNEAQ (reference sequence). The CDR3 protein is CASSLYLTYTPGELFF. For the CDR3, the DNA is TGTGCCAGCAGCTTATACCTAACTTATACCCCCGGGGAGCTGTTTTTT.

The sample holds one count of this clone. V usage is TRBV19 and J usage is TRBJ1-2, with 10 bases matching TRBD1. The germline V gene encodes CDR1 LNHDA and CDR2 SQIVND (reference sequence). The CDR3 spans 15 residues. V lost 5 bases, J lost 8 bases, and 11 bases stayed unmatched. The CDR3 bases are TGTGCCAGTAGTCCAATCACCGGGACAGGGGTCGGCTACACCTTC. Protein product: CASSPITGTGVGYTF. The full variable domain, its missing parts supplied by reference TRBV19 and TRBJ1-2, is DGGITQSPKYLFRKEGQNVTLSCEQNLNHDAMYWYRQDPGQGLRLIYYSQIVNDFQKGDIAEGYSVSREKKESFPLTVTSAQKNPTAFYLCASSPITGTGVGYTFGSGTRLTVV.

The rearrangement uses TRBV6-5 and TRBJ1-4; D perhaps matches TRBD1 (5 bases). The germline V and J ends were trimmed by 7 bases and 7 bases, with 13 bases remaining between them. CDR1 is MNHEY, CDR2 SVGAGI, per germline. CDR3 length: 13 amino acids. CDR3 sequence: CASKSQGLEKLFF. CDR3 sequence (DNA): TGTGCCAGCAAGTCGCAGGGTCTTGAAAAACTGTTTTTT.

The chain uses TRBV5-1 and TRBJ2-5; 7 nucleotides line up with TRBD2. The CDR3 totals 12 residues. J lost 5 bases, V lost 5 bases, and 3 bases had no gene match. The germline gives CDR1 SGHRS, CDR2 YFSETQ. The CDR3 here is CASRAGAETQYF. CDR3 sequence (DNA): TGCGCCAGCAGGGCGGGAGCGGAGACCCAGTACTTC.

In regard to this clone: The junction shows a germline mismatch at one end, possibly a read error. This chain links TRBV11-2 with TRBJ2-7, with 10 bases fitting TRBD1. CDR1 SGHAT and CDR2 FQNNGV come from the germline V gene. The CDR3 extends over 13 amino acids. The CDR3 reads CASSRTGGFLSGF. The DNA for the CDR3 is TGTGCCAGCAGTCGGACAGGGGGGTTCTTAAGCGGCTTC.

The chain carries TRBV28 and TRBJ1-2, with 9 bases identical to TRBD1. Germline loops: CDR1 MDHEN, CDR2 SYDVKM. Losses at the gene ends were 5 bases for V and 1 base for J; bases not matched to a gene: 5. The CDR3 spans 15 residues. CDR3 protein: CASSPDRGVNYGYTF. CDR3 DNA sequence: TGTGCCAGCAGTCCCGACAGGGGGGTTAACTATGGCTACACCTTC.

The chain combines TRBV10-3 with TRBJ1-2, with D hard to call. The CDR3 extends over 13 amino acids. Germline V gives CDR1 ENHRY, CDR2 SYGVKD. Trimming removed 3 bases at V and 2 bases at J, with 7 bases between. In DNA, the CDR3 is TGTGCCATCAGTGAACCCAGGAACTATGGCTACACCTTC. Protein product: CAISEPRNYGYTF.

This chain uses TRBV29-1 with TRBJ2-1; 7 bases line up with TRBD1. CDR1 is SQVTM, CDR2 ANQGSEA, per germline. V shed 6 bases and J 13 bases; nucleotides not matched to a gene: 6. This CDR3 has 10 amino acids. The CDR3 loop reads CSVTTGVQFF. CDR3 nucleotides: TGCAGCGTAACTACAGGGGTCCAGTTCTTC.

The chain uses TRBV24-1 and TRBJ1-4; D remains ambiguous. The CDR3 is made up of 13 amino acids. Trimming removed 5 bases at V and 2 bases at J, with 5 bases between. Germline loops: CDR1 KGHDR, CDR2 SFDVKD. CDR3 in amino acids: CATSGATNEKLFF. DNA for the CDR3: TGTGCCACCAGTGGGGCGACTAATGAAAAACTGTTTTTT.

The CDR3 spells CASSPPGLAGGGTNEQFF. The CDR3 bases are TGTGCCAGCTCACCACCGGGACTAGCGGGAGGAGGAACCAATGAGCAGTTCTTC. The rearrangement uses TRBV18 and TRBJ2-1; 15 nucleotides line up with TRBD2. Looked up from germline, CDR1 is KGHSH and CDR2 is LQKENI. Unmatched junction bases numbered 6, after V lost 0 bases and J lost 6 bases. The CDR3 loop spans 18 amino acids. Looking up the rest from reference TRBV18 and TRBJ2-1 gives the full variable domain: NAGVMQNPRHLVRRRGQEARLRCSPMKGHSHVYWYRQLPEEGLKFMVYLQKENIIDESGMPKERFSAEFPKEGPSILRIQQVVRGDSAAYFCASSPPGLAGGGTNEQFFGPGTRLTVL.

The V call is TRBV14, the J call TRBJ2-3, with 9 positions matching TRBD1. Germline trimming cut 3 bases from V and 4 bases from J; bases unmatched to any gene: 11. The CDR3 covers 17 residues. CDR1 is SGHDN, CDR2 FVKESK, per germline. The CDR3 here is CASSHYRQTGGADTQYF. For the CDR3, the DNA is TGTGCCAGCAGCCACTACCGCCAAACAGGGGGCGCAGATACGCAGTATTTT.

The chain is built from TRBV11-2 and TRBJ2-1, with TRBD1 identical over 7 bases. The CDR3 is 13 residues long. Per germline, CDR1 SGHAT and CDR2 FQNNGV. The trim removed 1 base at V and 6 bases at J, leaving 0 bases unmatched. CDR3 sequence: CASSLGQGNEQFF. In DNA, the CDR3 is TGTGCCAGCAGCTTAGGACAGGGCAATGAGCAGTTCTTC.

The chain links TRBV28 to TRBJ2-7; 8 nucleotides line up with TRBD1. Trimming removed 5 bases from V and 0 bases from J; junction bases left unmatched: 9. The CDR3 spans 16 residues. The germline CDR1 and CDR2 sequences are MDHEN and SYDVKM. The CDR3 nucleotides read TGTGCCAGCAGTCCGTGGACAGGGATTACCTCCTACGAGCAGTACTTC. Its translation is CASSPWTGITSYEQYF.

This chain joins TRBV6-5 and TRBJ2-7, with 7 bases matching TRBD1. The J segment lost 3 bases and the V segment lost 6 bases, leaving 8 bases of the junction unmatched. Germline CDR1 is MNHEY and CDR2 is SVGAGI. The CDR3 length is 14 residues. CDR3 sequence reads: CASRTFDRDYEQYF. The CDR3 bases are TGTGCCAGCAGGACTTTCGACAGGGACTACGAGCAGTACTTC.